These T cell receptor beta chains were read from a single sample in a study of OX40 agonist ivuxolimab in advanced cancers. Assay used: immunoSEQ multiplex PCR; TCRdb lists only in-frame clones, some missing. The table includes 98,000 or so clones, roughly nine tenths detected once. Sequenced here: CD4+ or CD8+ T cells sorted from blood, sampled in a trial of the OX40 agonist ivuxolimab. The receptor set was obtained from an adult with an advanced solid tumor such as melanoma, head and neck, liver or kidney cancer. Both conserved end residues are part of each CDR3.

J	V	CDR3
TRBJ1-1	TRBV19	CASSISGFEAFF
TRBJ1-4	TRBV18	CASSPRGLGANEKLFF
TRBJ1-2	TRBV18	CASSPRTGGRYGYTF
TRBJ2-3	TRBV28	CASRGYYTDTQYF
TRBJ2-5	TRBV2	CASTLGAGGETQYF
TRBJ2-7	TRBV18	CASSLGLAGSYEQYF
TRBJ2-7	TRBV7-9	CASSLAGTGTNEQYF
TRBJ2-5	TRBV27	CASSSDGSRTQYF
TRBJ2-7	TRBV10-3	CATGPDLLYEQYF
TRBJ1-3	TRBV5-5	CASSLGGFSGNTIYF
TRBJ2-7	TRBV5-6	CASTYGTGSYEQYF
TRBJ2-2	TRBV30	CAWQGANTGELFF
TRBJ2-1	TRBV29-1	CSVGGGGLGNEQFF
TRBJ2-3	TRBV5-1	CASSTGQPPPDTQYF
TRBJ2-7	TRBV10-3	CAISEGQGFMGEQYF
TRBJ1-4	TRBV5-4	CASSLGQVGKLFF
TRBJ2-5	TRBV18	CASSPPGVEETQYF
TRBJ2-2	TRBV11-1	CASSLSRDTGELFF
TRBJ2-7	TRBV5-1	CASSRLAGGPSYEQYF
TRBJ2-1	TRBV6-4	CASSGLAGNEQFF
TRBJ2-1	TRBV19	CASLPTASGRSYNEQFF
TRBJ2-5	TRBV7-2	CASSFRPGDSETQYF
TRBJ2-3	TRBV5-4	CASSFPIADTQYF
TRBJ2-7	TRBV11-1	CASSSPIRKAGAQSYEQYF
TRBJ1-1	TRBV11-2	CASSLTGDTEAFF
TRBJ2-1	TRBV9	CASSARDRGLDEQFF
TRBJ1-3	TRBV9	CASSTGGTGGAGNTIYF
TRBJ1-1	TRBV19	CASSLGTGGNTEAFF
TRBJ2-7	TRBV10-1	CASSPGTGNEQYF
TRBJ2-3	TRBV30	CAWSPIPSTDTQYF
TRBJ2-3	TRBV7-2	CASSQQWDSRVHTQYF
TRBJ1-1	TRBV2	CASSEGEIVNTEAFF
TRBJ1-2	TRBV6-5	CASNRAPWTYGYTF
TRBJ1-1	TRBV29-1	CSVVGDWTEAFF
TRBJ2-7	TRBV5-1	CASSATDQGYEQYF
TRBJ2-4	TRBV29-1	CSAGEGSIQYF
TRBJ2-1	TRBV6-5	CASKLLARRGNEQFF
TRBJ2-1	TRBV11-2	CASSSDRGSYNEQFF
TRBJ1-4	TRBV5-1	CASSLGAQNEKLFF
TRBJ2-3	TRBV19	CASSMTGTSPDTQYF
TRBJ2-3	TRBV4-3	CASSPGWAGGDTQYF
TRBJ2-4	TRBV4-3	CASSQQGEWLAKNIQYF
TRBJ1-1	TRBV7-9	CASSLPVDWTEAFF
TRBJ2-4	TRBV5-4	CASSWRGSDIQYF
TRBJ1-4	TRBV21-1	CASSKGETTTNEKLFF
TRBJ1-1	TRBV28	CASKGSGGVSNTEAFF
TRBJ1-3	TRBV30	CAFGILGRVDTIYF
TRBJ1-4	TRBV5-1	CASSSAPGNEKLFF
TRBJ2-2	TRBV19	CASTTQASGRSGELFF
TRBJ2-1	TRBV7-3	CASSLSLAGSYNEQFF
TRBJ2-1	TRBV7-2	CASSLETSVYNEQFF
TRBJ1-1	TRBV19	CASSTPGTGNTEAFF
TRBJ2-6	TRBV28	CASSLGGSGANVLTF
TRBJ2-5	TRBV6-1	CASSGGFWETQYF
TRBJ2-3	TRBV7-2	CASSLARDTQYF
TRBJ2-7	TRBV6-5	CASSPGTSGNYEQYF
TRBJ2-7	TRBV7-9	CASSLSDRGIHEQYF
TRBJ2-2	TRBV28	CASSLGAGAGELFF